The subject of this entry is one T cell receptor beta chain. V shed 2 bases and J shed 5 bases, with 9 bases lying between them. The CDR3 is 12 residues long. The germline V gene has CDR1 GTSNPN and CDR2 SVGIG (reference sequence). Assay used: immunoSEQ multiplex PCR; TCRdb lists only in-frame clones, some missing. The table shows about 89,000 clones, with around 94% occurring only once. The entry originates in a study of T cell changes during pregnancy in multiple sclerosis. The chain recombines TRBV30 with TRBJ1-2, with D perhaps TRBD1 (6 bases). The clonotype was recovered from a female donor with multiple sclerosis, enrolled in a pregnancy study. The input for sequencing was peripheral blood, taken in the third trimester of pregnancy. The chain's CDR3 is CAWSKQGYGYTF. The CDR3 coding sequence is TGTGCCTGGAGTAAACAGGGTTATGGCTACACCTTC.